The 12 T cell receptor beta chains below come from one sample, sequenced in a study of T-cell reconstitution after alpha-beta-depleted transplantation in children. Unique molecular identifiers were incorporated into the prepared TCRbeta library. TCRdb itself ran the PCR reads through MiXCR, one entry per CDR3 protein. Among some 200,000 distinct CDR3 sequences listed, less than 15% were seen once. This specimen was PBMCs from the stem cell graft donor, taken from the stem cell graft. The origin of the receptors is a human donor who donated a stem cell graft to a child with acute lymphoblastic leukemia.

This clonotype came up many times. This chain connects TRBV20-1 to TRBJ1-2, with unresolved D. Trimming removed 4 bases at V and 0 bases at J, with 12 bases between. The CDR3 contains 14 residues. Germline lookup yields CDR1 DFQATT and CDR2 SNEGSKA (reference sequence). CDR3 nucleotides: TGCAGTGCTACTTATACAACGGCTAACTATGGCTACACCTTC. This translates into CSATYTTANYGYTF.

This clonotype was observed a handful of times. The V call is TRBV12-3 or TRBV12-4, the J call TRBJ1-3; D not certain. Trimming left V 9 bases short and J 3 bases short, with 15 bases between. The CDR3 contains 14 residues. The CDR3 region is CASSWSWGGNTIYF. The DNA of the CDR3 is TGTGCCAGTTCGTGGTCTTGGGGTGGAAACACCATATATTTT.

This clonotype has at least ten counts. The rearrangement joins TRBV27 to TRBJ2-2, with D possibly being TRBD1 (6 bases). This CDR3 is 15 amino acids long. V was shortened by 6 bases and J by 2 bases, with 13 bases between the two germline ends. Germline CDR1 MNHEY, CDR2 SMNVEV (reference sequence). The CDR3 loop is CASSARQANTGELFF. The CDR3 DNA reads TGTGCCAGCAGCGCTCGACAGGCCAACACCGGGGAGCTGTTTTTT.

The rearrangement uses TRBV4-1 and TRBJ1-2; D is unresolved. CDR1 is MGHRA and CDR2 is YSYEKL in the germline V gene. This CDR3 contains 17 residues. V dropped 0 bases and J dropped 2 bases, with 16 bases sitting between them. The CDR3 sequence is CASSQEEDEGLNYGYTF. The DNA of the CDR3 is TGCGCCAGCAGCCAAGAAGAGGATGAGGGTTTAAACTATGGCTACACCTTC.

This chain joins TRBV29-1 and TRBJ2-7, with D perhaps given as TRBD1 or TRBD2 (5 bases each). Germline loops: CDR1 SQVTM, CDR2 ANQGSEA. Trimming cost V 4 bases and J 10 bases, with 23 bases left between them. The CDR3 is 14 residues long. The DNA of the CDR3 is TGCAGCGTTGGGGCTGACGGAGTTCTCTGGGACCAGTACTTC. As protein: CSVGADGVLWDQYF.

The rearrangement uses TRBV5-1 and TRBJ2-1; TRBD2 matches at 11 bases. Germline V lookup: CDR1 SGHRS, CDR2 YFSETQ. With V trimmed by 0 bases and J by 2 bases, 1 base remained unmatched. This CDR3 spans 16 amino acids. This CDR3 reads CASSLGGLAAYNEQFF. In nucleotides, the CDR3 is TGCGCCAGCAGCTTGGGGGGACTAGCGGCCTACAATGAGCAGTTCTTC.

Comment on this clonotype: This may be a read error: a much more frequent sequence differs by one nucleotide. The CDR3 DNA reads as TGCAGTGCTAGAGACATACTTAGCGGGGCCAAAAACAGTCAGTACTTC. It codes for CSARDILSGAKNSQYF. The chain couples TRBV20-1 to TRBJ2-4; 8 nucleotides agree with TRBD2. Germline loops: CDR1 DFQATT, CDR2 SNEGSKA (reference sequence). This CDR3 is 16 amino acids long.

This clonotype was counted only a few times. The chain recombines TRBV18 with TRBJ1-1, with 9 bases fitting TRBD1. The CDR3 length is 14 residues. Looked up from germline, CDR1 is KGHSH and CDR2 is LQKENI. The V segment lost 5 bases and the J segment 3 bases; nucleotides outside the gene matches: 4. For the CDR3, the DNA is TGTGCCAGCTCAACGGGACAGGGATACACTGAAGCTTTCTTT. Its protein product is CASSTGQGYTEAFF. Based on the CDR3 plus reference TRBV18 and TRBJ1-1, the full variable domain is NAGVMQNPRHLVRRRGQEARLRCSPMKGHSHVYWYRQLPEEGLKFMVYLQKENIIDESGMPKERFSAEFPKEGPSILRIQQVVRGDSAAYFCASSTGQGYTEAFFGQGTRLTVV.

This clonotype was counted many times. The V call is TRBV20-1, the J call TRBJ2-7, with D possibly matching TRBD1 (5 bases). The CDR3 is 15 residues long. Trimming took off 5 bases at V and 0 bases at J, with 17 bases between the two ends. The germline V gene has CDR1 DFQATT and CDR2 SNEGSKA (reference sequence). The DNA of the CDR3 is TGCAGTGCTGGGGCGGTGTCAGGGAACTCCTACGAGCAGTACTTC. Its translation is CSAGAVSGNSYEQYF.

This clonotype has at least ten counts. J is TRBJ1-6 and V is TRBV7-9; maybe TRBD1 (6 bases). The germline CDR1 and CDR2 sequences are SEHNR and FQNEAQ (reference sequence). The germline V and J ends were trimmed by 7 bases and 6 bases, with 16 bases remaining between them. The CDR3 runs to 15 residues. The CDR3 spells CASNAGGAINSPLHF. The CDR3 DNA sequence: TGTGCCAGCAACGCGGGGGGGGCAATTAATTCACCCCTCCACTTT.

The genes are TRBV20-1 and TRBJ1-6; weak D call: TRBD1 (5 bases). The ends were cut back, 3 bases at V and 0 bases at J, with 12 bases in the middle. Germline V gives CDR1 DFQATT, CDR2 SNEGSKA (reference sequence). The CDR3 covers 16 residues. CDR3: CSAREGASSYNSPLHF. CDR3 coding DNA: TGCAGTGCTAGGGAAGGGGCAAGCTCCTATAATTCACCCCTCCACTTT.

This clonotype occurred many times. V and J are TRBV11-2 and TRBJ1-1; D not resolved. The CDR3 contains 14 residues. Trimming stripped 0 bases from V and 4 bases from J, with 9 bases between. CDR1 and CDR2 from the germline V gene are SGHAT and FQNNGV. CDR3 protein: CASSLDGVGTEAFF. The DNA for the CDR3 is TGTGCCAGCAGCTTAGACGGGGTGGGCACTGAAGCTTTCTTT.